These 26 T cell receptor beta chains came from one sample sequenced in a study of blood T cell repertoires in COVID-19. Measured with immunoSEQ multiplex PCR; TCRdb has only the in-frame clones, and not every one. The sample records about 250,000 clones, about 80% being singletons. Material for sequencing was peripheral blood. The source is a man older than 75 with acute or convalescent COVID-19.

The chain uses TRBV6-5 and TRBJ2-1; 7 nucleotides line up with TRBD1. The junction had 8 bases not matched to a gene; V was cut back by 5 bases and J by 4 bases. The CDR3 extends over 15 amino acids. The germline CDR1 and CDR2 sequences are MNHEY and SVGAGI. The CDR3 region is CASSPRGPGYNEQFF. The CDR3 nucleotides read TGTGCCAGCAGTCCGAGGGGGCCGGGGTACAATGAGCAGTTCTTC.

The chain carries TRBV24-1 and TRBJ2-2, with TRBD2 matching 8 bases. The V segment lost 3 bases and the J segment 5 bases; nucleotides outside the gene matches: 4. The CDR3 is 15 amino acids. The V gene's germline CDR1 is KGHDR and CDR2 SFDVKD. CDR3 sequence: CATSDPGGLTGELFF. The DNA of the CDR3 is TGTGCCACCAGTGATCCGGGGGGGCTAACCGGGGAGCTGTTTTTT.

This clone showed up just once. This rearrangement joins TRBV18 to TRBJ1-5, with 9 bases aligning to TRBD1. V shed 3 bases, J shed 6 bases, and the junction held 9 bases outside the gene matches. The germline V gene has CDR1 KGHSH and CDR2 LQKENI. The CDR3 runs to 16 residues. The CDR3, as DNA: TGTGCCAGCTCACCTTCACAGGGGGCGTCAAGTCAGCCCCAGCATTTT. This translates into CASSPSQGASSQPQHF. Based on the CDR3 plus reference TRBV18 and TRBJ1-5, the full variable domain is NAGVMQNPRHLVRRRGQEARLRCSPMKGHSHVYWYRQLPEEGLKFMVYLQKENIIDESGMPKERFSAEFPKEGPSILRIQQVVRGDSAAYFCASSPSQGASSQPQHFGDGTRLSIL.

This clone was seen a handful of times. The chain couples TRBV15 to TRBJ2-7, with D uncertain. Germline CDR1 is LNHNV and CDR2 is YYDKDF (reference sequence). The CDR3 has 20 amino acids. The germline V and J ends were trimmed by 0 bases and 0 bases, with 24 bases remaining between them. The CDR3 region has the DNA TGTGCCACCAGCAGAGATCGGATGGGCAGGCTGTTTTATAGCTCCTACGAGCAGTACTTC. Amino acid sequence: CATSRDRMGRLFYSSYEQYF. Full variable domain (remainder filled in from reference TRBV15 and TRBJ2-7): DAMVIQNPRYQVTQFGKPVTLSCSQTLNHNVMYWYQQKSSQAPKLLFHYYDKDFNNEADTPDNFQSRRPNTSFCFLDIRSPGLGDTAMYLCATSRDRMGRLFYSSYEQYFGPGTRLTVT.

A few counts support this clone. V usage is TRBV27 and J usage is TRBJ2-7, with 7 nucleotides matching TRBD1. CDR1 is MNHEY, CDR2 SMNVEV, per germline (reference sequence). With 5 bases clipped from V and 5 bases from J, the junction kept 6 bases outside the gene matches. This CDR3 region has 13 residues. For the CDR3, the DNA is TGTGCCAGCAGTAAACTACAGGGGAACGAGCAGTACTTC. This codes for CASSKLQGNEQYF.

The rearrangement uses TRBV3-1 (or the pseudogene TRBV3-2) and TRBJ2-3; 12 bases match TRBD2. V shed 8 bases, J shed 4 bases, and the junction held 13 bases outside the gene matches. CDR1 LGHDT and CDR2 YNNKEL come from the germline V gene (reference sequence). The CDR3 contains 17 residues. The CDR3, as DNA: TGTGCCAGCGCTCGGCGGACTAGCGGGGTAGGGGCAGATACGCAGTATTTT. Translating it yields CASARRTSGVGADTQYF.

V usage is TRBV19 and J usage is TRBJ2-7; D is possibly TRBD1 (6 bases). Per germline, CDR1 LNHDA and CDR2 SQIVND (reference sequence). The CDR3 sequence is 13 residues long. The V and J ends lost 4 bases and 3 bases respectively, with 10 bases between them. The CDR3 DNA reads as TGTGCCAGTAGTACGGACAGATACTACGAGCAGTACTTC. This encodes CASSTDRYYEQYF.

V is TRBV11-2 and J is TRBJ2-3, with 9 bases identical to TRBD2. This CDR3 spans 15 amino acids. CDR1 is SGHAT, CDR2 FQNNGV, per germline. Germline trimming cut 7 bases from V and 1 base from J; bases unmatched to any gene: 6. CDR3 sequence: CASTRLAERTDTQYF. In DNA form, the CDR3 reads TGTGCCAGCACCCGACTAGCGGAGCGCACAGATACGCAGTATTTT.

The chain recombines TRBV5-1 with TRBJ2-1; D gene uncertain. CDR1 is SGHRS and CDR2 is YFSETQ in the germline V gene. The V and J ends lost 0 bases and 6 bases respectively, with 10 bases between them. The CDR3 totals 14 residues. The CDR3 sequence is CASSLDPGSNEQFF. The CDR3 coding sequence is TGCGCCAGCAGCTTGGACCCGGGTTCCAATGAGCAGTTCTTC.

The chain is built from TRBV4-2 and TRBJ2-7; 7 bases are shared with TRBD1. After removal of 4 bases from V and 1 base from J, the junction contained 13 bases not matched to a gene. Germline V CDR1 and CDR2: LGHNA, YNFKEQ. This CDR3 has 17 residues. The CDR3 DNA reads TGTGCCAGCAGCCGAGGATCCGGGACAGTTTTTTCCTACGAGCAGTACTTC. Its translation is CASSRGSGTVFSYEQYF.

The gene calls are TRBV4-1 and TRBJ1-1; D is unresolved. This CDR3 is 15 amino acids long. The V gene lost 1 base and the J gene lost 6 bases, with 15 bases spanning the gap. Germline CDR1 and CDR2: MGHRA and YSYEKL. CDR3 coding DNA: TGCGCCAGCAGCCAAGCTAGGATGGGTTCGGCTGAAGCTTTCTTT. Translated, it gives CASSQARMGSAEAFF.

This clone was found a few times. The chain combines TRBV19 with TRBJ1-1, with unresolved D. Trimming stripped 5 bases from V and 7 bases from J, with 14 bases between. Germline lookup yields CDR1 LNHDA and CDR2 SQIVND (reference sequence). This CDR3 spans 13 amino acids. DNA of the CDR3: TGTGCCAGTAGTCTTTCCCCGGGGTTTGAAGCTTTCTTT. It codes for CASSLSPGFEAFF.

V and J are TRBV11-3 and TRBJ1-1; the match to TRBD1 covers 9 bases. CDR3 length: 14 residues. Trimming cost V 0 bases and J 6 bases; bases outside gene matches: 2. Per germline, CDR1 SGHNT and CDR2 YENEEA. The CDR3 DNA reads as TGTGCCAGCAGCTTAGACGGGACAGGGTCTGAAGCTTTCTTT. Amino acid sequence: CASSLDGTGSEAFF.

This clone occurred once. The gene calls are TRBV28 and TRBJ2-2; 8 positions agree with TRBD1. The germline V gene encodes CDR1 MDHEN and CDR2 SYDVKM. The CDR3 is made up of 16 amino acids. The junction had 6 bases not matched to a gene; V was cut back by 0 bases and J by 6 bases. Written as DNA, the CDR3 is TGTGCCAGCAGTTTATGGGGGGACAGGATGTCCGGGGAGCTGTTTTTT. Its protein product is CASSLWGDRMSGELFF.

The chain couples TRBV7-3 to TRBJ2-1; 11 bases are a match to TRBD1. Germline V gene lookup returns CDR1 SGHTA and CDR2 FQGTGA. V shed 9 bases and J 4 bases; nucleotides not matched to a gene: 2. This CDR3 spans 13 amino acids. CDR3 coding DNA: TGTGCCAGTGGACAGGGGGCTTACAATGAGCAGTTCTTC. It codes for CASGQGAYNEQFF.

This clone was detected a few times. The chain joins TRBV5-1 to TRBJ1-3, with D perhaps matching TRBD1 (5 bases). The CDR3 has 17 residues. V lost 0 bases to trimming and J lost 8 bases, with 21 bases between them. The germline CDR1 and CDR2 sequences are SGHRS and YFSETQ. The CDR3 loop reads CASSLASSVLGGDTIYF. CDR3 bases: TGCGCCAGCAGCTTGGCCTCTTCTGTCCTCGGAGGGGACACCATATATTTT.

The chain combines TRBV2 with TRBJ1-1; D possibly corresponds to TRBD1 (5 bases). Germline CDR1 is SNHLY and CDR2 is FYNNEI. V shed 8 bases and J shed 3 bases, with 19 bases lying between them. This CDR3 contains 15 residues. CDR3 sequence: CASPNRNSRDTEAFF. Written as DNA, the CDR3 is TGTGCCAGCCCCAATAGGAACTCCAGGGACACTGAAGCTTTCTTT.

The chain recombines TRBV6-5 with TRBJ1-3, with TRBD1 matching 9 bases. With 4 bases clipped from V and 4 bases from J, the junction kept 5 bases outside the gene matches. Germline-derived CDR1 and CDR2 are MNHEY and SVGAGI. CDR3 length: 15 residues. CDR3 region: CASSFYRGRGNTIYF. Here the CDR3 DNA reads TGTGCCAGCAGTTTCTACAGGGGGCGAGGAAACACCATATATTTT.

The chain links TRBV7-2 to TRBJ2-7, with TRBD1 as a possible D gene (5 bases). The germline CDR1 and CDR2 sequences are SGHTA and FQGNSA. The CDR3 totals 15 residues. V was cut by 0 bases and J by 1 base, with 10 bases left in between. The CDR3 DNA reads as TGTGCCAGCAGCTTAGCGGGGCGGCAGTCCTACGAGCAGTACTTC. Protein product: CASSLAGRQSYEQYF.

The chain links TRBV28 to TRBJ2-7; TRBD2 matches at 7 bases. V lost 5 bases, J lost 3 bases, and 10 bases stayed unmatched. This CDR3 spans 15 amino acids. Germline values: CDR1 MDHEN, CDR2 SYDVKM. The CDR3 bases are TGTGCCAGCAGTCGAAGCGGGGTTCTGAGCTACGAGCAGTACTTC. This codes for CASSRSGVLSYEQYF.

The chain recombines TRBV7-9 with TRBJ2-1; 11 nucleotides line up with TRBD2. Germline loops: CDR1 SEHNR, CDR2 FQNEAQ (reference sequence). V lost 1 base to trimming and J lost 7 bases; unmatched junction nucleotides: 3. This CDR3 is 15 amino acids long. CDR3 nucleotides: TGTGCCAGCAGCTTAGGTAGCGGGAGGGTAAATGAGCAGTTCTTC. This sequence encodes CASSLGSGRVNEQFF.

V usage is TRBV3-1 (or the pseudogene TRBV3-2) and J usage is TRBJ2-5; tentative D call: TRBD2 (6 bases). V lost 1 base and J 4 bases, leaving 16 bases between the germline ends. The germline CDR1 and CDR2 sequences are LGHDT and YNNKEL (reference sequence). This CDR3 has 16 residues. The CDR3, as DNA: TGTGCCAGCAGCCAAGTATCTCCCCGGAGGGCAGAGACCCAGTACTTC. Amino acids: CASSQVSPRRAETQYF.

CDR3 in DNA: TGTGCCAGCAGCGCCGGGACTCCCATTCCGAGCACAGATACGCAGTATTTT. Translation: CASSAGTPIPSTDTQYF. This chain joins TRBV11-2 and TRBJ2-3, with TRBD2 as a possible D gene (6 bases). Trimming left V 5 bases short and J 0 bases short, with 18 bases between. The CDR3 contains 17 residues. The germline gives CDR1 SGHAT, CDR2 FQNNGV.

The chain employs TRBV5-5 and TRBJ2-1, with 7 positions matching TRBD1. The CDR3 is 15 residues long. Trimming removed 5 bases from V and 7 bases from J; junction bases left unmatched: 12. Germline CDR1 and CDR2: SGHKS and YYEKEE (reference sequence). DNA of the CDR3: TGTGCCAGCAGTCAAAAGACAGGGCTCCGGAATGAGCAGTTCTTC. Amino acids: CASSQKTGLRNEQFF. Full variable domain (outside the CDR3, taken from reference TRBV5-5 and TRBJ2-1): DAGVTQSPTHLIKTRGQQVTLRCSPISGHKSVSWYQQVLGQGPQFIFQYYEKEERGRGNFPDRFSARQFPNYSSELNVNALLLGDSALYLCASSQKTGLRNEQFFGPGTRLTVL.

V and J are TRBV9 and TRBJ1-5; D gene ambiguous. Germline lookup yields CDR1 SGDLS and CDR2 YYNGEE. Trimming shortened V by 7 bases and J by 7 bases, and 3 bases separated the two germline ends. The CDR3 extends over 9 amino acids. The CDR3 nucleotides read TGTGCCAGCGGCCAGCCCCAGCATTTT. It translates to CASGQPQHF.

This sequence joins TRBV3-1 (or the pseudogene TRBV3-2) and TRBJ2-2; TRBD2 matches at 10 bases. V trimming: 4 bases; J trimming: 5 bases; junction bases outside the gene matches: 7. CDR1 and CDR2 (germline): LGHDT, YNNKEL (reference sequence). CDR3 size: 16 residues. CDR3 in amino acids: CASSPSSGRGTGELFF. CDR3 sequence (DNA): TGTGCCAGCAGCCCATCTAGCGGGAGAGGTACCGGGGAGCTGTTTTTT.